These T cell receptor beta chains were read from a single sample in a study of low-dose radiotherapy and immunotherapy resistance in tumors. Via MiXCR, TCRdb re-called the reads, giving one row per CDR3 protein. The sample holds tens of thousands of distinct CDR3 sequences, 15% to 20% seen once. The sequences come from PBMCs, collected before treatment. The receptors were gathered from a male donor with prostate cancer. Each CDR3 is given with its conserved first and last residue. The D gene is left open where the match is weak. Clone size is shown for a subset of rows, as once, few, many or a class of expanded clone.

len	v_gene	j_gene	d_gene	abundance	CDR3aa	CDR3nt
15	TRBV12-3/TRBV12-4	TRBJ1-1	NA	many	CASSLAPTANTEAFF	TGTGCCAGCAGTTTAGCGCCAACAGCGAACACTGAAGCTTTCTTT
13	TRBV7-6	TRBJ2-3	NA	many	CASSLETPDTQYF	TGTGCCAGCAGCTTAGAAACCCCCGATACGCAGTATTTT
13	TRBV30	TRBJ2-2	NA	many	CAWSPLGTGELFF	TGTGCCTGGAGCCCACTGGGCACCGGGGAGCTGTTTTTT
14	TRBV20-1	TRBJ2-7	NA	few	CSARPQSDFYEQYF	TGCAGTGCTAGGCCTCAAAGCGACTTCTACGAGCAGTACTTC
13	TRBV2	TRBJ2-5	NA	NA	CASSEDRSETQYF	TGTGCCAGCAGCGAAGACCGAAGCGAGACCCAGTACTTC
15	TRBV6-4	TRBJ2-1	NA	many	CASSDFGGPGNEQFF	TGTGCCAGCAGTGACTTCGGGGGGCCGGGAAATGAGCAGTTCTTC
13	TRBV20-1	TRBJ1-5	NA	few	CSAMRDSNQPQHF	TGCAGTGCTATGAGGGATAGCAATCAGCCCCAGCATTTT
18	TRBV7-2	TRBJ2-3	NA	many	CASRNRRVEPASTDTQYF	TGTGCCAGCAGAAATCGGCGGGTTGAGCCGGCGAGCACAGATACGCAGTATTTT
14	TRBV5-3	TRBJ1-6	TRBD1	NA	CARSGDRDNSPLHF	TGTGCCAGAAGCGGGGACAGGGACAATTCACCCCTCCACTTT
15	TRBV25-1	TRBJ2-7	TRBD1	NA	CASSQEGGRAYEQYF	TGTGCCAGCAGTCAAGAAGGGGGCAGAGCCTACGAGCAGTACTTC
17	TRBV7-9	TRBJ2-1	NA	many	CASSKRGGRRLYNEQFF	TGTGCCAGCAGCAAGCGCGGGGGCCGACGACTCTACAATGAGCAGTTCTTC
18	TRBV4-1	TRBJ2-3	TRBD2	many	CASSQERLAGGPTDTQYF	TGCGCCAGCAGCCAAGAAAGACTAGCGGGGGGGCCAACAGATACGCAGTATTTT
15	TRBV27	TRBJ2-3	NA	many	CASENLQGSTDTQYF	TGTGCCAGCGAGAATCTACAGGGTAGCACAGATACGCAGTATTTT
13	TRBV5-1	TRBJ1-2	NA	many	CASSLVREENYTF	TGCGCCAGCAGCTTGGTCAGGGAGGAAAACTACACCTTC
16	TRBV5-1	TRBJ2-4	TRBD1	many	CASSLVQGAGKNIQYF	TGCGCCAGCAGCTTGGTACAGGGGGCAGGTAAAAACATTCAGTACTTC
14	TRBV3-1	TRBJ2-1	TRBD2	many	CASSQDASGGEQFF	TGTGCCAGCAGCCAAGACGCTAGCGGGGGCGAGCAGTTCTTC
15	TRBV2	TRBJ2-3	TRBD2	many	CATAARGGGTDTQYF	TGTGCCACAGCGGCCCGGGGGGGCGGCACAGATACGCAGTATTTT
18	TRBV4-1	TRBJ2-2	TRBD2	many	CASSQQLAGGLNTGELFF	TGCGCCAGCAGCCAACAACTAGCGGGGGGCTTGAACACCGGGGAGCTGTTTTTT
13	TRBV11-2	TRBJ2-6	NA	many	CASYGPGANVLTF	TGTGCCAGTTATGGTCCTGGGGCCAACGTCCTGACTTTC
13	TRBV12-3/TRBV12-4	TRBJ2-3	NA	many	CASSLPGTDTQYF	TGTGCCAGCAGTTTACCGGGCACAGATACGCAGTATTTT
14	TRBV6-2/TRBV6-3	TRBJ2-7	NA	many	CASSFSDITYEQYF	TGTGCCAGCAGTTTTTCGGACATTACCTACGAGCAGTACTTC
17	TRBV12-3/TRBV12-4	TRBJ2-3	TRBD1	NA	CASSAPGTGGNTDTQYF	TGTGCCAGCAGCGCCCCCGGGACAGGGGGTAACACAGATACGCAGTATTTT
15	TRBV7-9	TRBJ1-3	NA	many	CASRKQENSGNTIYF	TGTGCCAGCAGAAAACAAGAGAACTCTGGAAACACCATATATTTT
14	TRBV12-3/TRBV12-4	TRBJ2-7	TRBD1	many	CASTLEQGSYEQYF	TGTGCCAGCACCTTGGAACAGGGGTCCTACGAGCAGTACTTC
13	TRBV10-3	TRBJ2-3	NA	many	CAGGDRGLDTQYF	TGTGCCGGAGGGGATCGGGGGTTAGATACGCAGTATTTT
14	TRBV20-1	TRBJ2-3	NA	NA	CSVRQARGPDTQYF	TGCAGCGTCAGACAGGCCCGGGGCCCAGATACGCAGTATTTT
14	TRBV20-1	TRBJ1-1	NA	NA	CSARPLPTGTEAFF	TGCAGTGCTAGACCTCTACCCACGGGCACTGAAGCTTTCTTT
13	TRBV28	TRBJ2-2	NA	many	CASRPRNTGELFF	TGTGCCAGCAGGCCACGAAACACCGGGGAGCTGTTTTTT
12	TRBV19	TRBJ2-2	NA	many	CASSMGTGELFF	TGTGCCAGTAGTATGGGCACCGGGGAGCTGTTTTTT
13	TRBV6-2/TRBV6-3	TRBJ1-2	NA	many	CASTHRDRDGYTF	TGTGCCAGCACCCACAGGGATCGGGACGGCTACACCTTC
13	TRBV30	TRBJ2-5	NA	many	CAWNSGREETQYF	TGTGCCTGGAATTCGGGGCGGGAAGAGACCCAGTACTTC
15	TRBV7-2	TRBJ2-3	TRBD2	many	CAVTGTRVGTDTQYF	TGTGCCGTTACCGGGACTAGGGTCGGCACAGATACGCAGTATTTT
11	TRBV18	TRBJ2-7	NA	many	CASSPGSQQYF	TGTGCCAGCTCCCCCGGCTCCCAGCAGTACTTC
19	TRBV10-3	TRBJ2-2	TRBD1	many	CAISKSRDRGPPNTGELFF	TGTGCCATCAGCAAATCCCGGGACAGGGGCCCCCCGAACACCGGGGAGCTGTTTTTT
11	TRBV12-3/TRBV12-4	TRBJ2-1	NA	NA	CASFGSYEQFF	TGTGCCAGCTTTGGGTCCTATGAGCAGTTCTTC
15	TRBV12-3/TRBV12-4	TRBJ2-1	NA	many	CASADFGSSYNEQFF	TGTGCCAGCGCGGACTTCGGGAGCTCCTACAATGAGCAGTTCTTC
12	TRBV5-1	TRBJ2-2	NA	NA	CASSSYTGELFF	TGCGCCAGCAGCTCCTACACCGGGGAGCTGTTTTTT
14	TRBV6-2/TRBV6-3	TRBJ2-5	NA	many	CASSYSSGEETQYF	TGTGCCAGCAGTTACTCGTCAGGGGAAGAGACCCAGTACTTC